This is a list of T cell receptor beta chains from one sample in a study of blood T cell repertoires in COVID-19. Clones were read by immunoSEQ multiplex PCR, and TCRdb kept only the in-frame ones, dropping some. The repertoire consists of approximately 490,000 clones, with around 85% occurring once and the leading ten covering approximately 8%. The material sequenced was PBMCs or T cells enriched from blood (not recorded which). These receptor sequences come from an older woman who had recovered from COVID-19. The CDR3 runs from the conserved cysteine through the conserved F or W. D genes are given only for firm matches. The size entry is marked missing in some rows and otherwise reads once, few, many or a size class.

D,V,J,size,CDR3,DNA
TRBD1,TRBV19,TRBJ2-3,-,CASSSTGENTDTQYF,TGTGCCAGTAGCTCGACAGGGGAAAACACAGATACGCAGTATTTT
-,TRBV11-3,TRBJ2-3,-,CASSRDRRTDTQYF,TGTGCCAGCAGCCGAGACAGGCGCACAGATACGCAGTATTTT
-,TRBV2,TRBJ2-2,once,CASGGVPQDGELFF,TGTGCCAGCGGAGGGGTACCCCAGGACGGGGAGCTGTTTTTT
TRBD1,TRBV6-5,TRBJ1-5,-,CASGTGVTNQPQHF,TGTGCCAGCGGGACAGGGGTAACTAATCAGCCCCAGCATTTT
-,TRBV14,TRBJ2-3,-,CASSQWGSTVRDTQYF,TGTGCCAGCAGCCAATGGGGCTCGACGGTTCGAGATACGCAGTATTTT
-,TRBV4-1,TRBJ1-2,-,CASSQDSGGSGYTF,TGCGCCAGCAGCCAAGATTCGGGGGGCAGTGGCTACACCTTC
-,TRBV2,TRBJ1-6,few,CASSALLRSSYNSPLHF,TGTGCCAGCAGTGCCCTTCTTCGTAGCTCCTATAATTCACCCCTCCACTTT
-,TRBV7-2,TRBJ1-6,-,CASSLVRTENNSPLHF,TGTGCCAGCAGCTTAGTACGGACAGAGAATAATTCACCCCTCCACTTT
TRBD1,TRBV12-5,TRBJ1-2,-,CASGLVVSGQGHYGYTF,TGTGCTAGTGGTTTGGTAGTCTCGGGACAGGGTCACTATGGCTACACCTTC
TRBD1,TRBV2,TRBJ1-2,-,CASIRPDRVHYGYTF,TGTGCCAGCATCCGACCGGACAGGGTTCACTATGGCTACACCTTC
TRBD2,TRBV7-6,TRBJ2-1,-,CASSKSAGVSYNEQFF,TGTGCCAGCAGCAAGTCCGCGGGGGTTTCCTACAATGAGCAGTTCTTC
-,TRBV5-1,TRBJ2-7,-,CASSSLSYEQYF,TGCGCCAGCAGTAGTCTTTCCTACGAGCAGTACTTC
TRBD1,TRBV5-8,TRBJ1-1,once,CASRGATGGPSTEAFF,TGTGCCAGCAGGGGGGCGACAGGGGGCCCCAGCACTGAAGCTTTCTTT
TRBD1,TRBV3-1/TRBV3-2,TRBJ1-1,-,CASSQSGGLNTEAFF,TGTGCCAGCAGCCAATCAGGGGGCCTGAACACTGAAGCTTTCTTT
-,TRBV7-9,TRBJ1-6,-,CASSTDRQPLHF,TGTGCCAGCAGCACCGACAGGCAGCCCCTCCACTTT
-,TRBV5-1,TRBJ1-1,few,CASTNQSGGGEAFF,TGCGCCAGCACCAACCAATCCGGTGGAGGTGAAGCTTTCTTT
TRBD1,TRBV4-1,TRBJ1-2,once,CASSHPRDRGSLHYGYTF,TGCGCCAGCAGCCATCCCCGGGACAGGGGCTCTTTACACTATGGCTACACCTTC
TRBD1,TRBV18,TRBJ2-5,-,CASSLSPGTGKETQYF,TGTGCCAGCTCCCTCAGTCCCGGGACAGGGAAAGAGACCCAGTACTTC
TRBD1,TRBV4-2,TRBJ2-7,-,CASSRDRGYEQYF,TGTGCCAGCAGCCGGGACAGGGGATACGAGCAGTACTTC
TRBD1,TRBV10-3,TRBJ1-2,-,CAISEKQGAVGYGYTF,TGTGCCATCAGTGAAAAACAGGGGGCAGTAGGGTATGGCTACACCTTC
TRBD1,TRBV19,TRBJ1-1,once,CASSREGLWTGGVGTEAFF,TGTGCCAGTAGTCGGGAAGGTCTGTGGACAGGGGGCGTAGGGACTGAAGCTTTCTTT
-,TRBV6-5,TRBJ1-4,few,CASSYRGTNEKLFF,TGTGCCAGCAGTTACAGAGGGACTAATGAAAAACTGTTTTTT
TRBD1,TRBV12-5,TRBJ1-2,-,CASAPQQGAGYGYTF,TGTGCTAGTGCACCCCAACAGGGGGCTGGGTATGGCTACACCTTC
TRBD1,TRBV27,TRBJ2-1,-,CASSFEKGAGEQFF,TGTGCCAGCAGTTTTGAGAAGGGGGCAGGGGAGCAGTTCTTC
-,TRBV2,TRBJ1-2,few,CASRGEGDYGYTF,TGTGCCAGCCGCGGGGAGGGCGACTATGGCTACACCTTC
-,TRBV11-2,TRBJ1-6,-,CASSFSSGAGNSPLHF,TGTGCCAGCAGCTTCTCTTCAGGCGCCGGTAATTCACCCCTCCACTTT
TRBD2,TRBV5-4,TRBJ2-1,-,CASSSWGGLLNEQFF,TGTGCCAGCAGCTCCTGGGGGGGACTTTTAAATGAGCAGTTCTTC
TRBD1,TRBV19,TRBJ1-2,-,CASSGQGRQSGYTF,TGTGCCAGTAGTGGACAGGGAAGGCAGAGTGGCTACACCTTC
-,TRBV11-2,TRBJ1-2,-,CASSLAWAGAGGYTF,TGTGCCAGCAGCTTAGCTTGGGCAGGGGCAGGTGGCTACACCTTC
TRBD1,TRBV4-1,TRBJ2-7,-,CASSQDRTGWTYEQYF,TGCGCCAGCAGCCAAGATAGGACAGGGTGGACCTACGAGCAGTACTTC
-,TRBV19,TRBJ2-1,-,CASSIEAGFGSYNEQFF,TGTGCCAGTAGTATAGAGGCAGGGTTTGGCTCCTACAATGAGCAGTTCTTC
-,TRBV19,TRBJ1-1,-,CASSPRTGIHTEAFF,TGTGCCAGTAGTCCGCGGACGGGGATACACACTGAAGCTTTCTTT
TRBD1,TRBV4-1,TRBJ1-2,-,CASSVGTVFGGGYTF,TGCGCCAGCAGCGTTGGGACAGTGTTTGGTGGGGGCTACACCTTC
TRBD2,TRBV5-6,TRBJ2-3,-,CASSSGTSGGSTDTQYF,TGTGCCAGCAGCTCCGGGACTAGCGGGGGGAGCACAGATACGCAGTATTTT
-,TRBV4-2,TRBJ1-6,-,CASSQALGHDNSPLHF,TGTGCCAGCAGCCAAGCCCTGGGGCATGATAATTCACCCCTCCACTTT
-,TRBV5-1,TRBJ2-1,-,CASSNGGYDEQFF,TGCGCCAGCAGCAACGGGGGATACGATGAGCAGTTCTTC
-,TRBV30,TRBJ1-1,once,CAWSVRNRAGTEAFF,TGTGCCTGGAGTGTACGAAACAGGGCTGGCACTGAAGCTTTCTTT
TRBD2,TRBV10-2,TRBJ2-1,many,CASRAGGVNEQFF,TGCGCCAGCAGAGCGGGGGGGGTGAATGAGCAGTTCTTC
TRBD1,TRBV5-1,TRBJ2-1,-,CASSTGQGANEQFF,TGCGCCAGCAGCACCGGACAGGGGGCTAATGAGCAGTTCTTC
TRBD1,TRBV5-1,TRBJ1-1,-,CASSLAGQGTEAFF,TGCGCCAGCAGCTTGGCCGGACAGGGCACTGAAGCTTTCTTT
TRBD1,TRBV6-5,TRBJ1-6,-,CASRLTGLNSPLHF,TGTGCCAGCAGATTGACAGGGCTGAATTCACCCCTCCACTTT
-,TRBV5-8,TRBJ1-5,-,CASGPRGQPQHF,TGTGCCAGCGGTCCGCGAGGTCAGCCCCAGCATTTT
TRBD1,TRBV27,TRBJ1-3,-,CASSPGQVGNTIYF,TGTGCCAGCAGTCCCGGACAGGTTGGAAACACCATATATTTT
TRBD1,TRBV7-8,TRBJ1-2,-,CASSLQTGGGYGYTF,TGTGCCAGCAGCTTACAAACAGGGGGCGGCTATGGCTACACCTTC
TRBD1,TRBV19,TRBJ1-1,-,CASSIASGGPEAFF,TGTGCCAGTAGTATAGCGTCAGGGGGCCCTGAAGCTTTCTTT